This T cell receptor (beta chain) was recovered during a study of T cell clonotyping in hematopoietic cell transplantation. Overall study findings and caveats: After transplant, recipient diversity fell while pathologically expanded clonotypes grew through day 180. Graft donor and pretransplant recipient Inverse Simpson Index values predicted broader posttransplant TCR diversity.

Germline CDR1 is SGHRS and CDR2 is YFSETQ. The V end lost 2 bases, the J end lost 3 bases, and 8 bases lay between the germline ends. There are 14 residues in the CDR3. Recipients were bled about 28 days pretransplant and at posttransplant days 30, 100, 180. Assay: immunoSEQ multiplex PCR; the TCRdb copy retains only in-frame clones and omits some. The sample lists just under 7,500 clones, 90% to 96% occurring once. Comments on this clone: Antigen specificity is unknown.

Material: PBMCs, obtained 30 days after allogeneic stem cell transplant. V gene TRBV5-1 combines with J gene TRBJ2-2; D possibly uses TRBD1 or TRBD2 (5 bases each). This clonotype was obtained from a male patient in his thirties or forties who had an allogeneic stem cell transplant from a related donor, so the T cells may come from the graft donor. Some clones in this sample may be carry-over from other donors' samples. The CDR3 loop reads CASSLRGHTGELFF. The CDR3 nucleotides are TGCGCCAGCAGCTTACGGGGCCACACCGGGGAGCTGTTTTTT.